A single T cell receptor (beta chain) is shown here with its context. This specimen belongs to a study of tumor-infiltrating lymphocytes in oesophageal squamous cell carcinoma. TCRdb analysed the PCR reads with MiXCR anew, one entry per CDR3 protein. The table includes about 21,000 distinct CDR3 sequences, less than 45% detected once. The receptor comes from a male donor with esophageal squamous cell carcinoma. Material for sequencing was esophageal tumor tissue.

CDR3: CASSHRGRANEQFF. Written as DNA, the CDR3 is TGTGCCAGCAGCCATAGGGGGAGGGCCAATGAGCAGTTCTTC. This chain uses TRBV7-6 with TRBJ2-1; possible D gene TRBD2, 7 bases. The CDR3 extends over 14 amino acids. The V gene's germline CDR1 is SGHVS and CDR2 FNYEAQ. Trimming took off 5 bases at V and 6 bases at J, with 14 bases between the two ends.